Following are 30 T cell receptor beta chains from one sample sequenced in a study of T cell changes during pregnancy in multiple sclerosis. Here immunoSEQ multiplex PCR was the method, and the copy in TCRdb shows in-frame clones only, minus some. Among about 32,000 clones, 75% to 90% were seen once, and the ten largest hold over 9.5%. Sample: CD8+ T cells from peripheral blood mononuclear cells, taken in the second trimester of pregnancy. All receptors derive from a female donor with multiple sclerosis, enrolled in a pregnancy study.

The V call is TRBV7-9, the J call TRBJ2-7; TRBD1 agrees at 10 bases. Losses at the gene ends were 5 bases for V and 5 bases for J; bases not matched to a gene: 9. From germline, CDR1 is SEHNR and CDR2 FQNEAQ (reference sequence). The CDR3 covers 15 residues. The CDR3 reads CASSPRQGANHEQYF. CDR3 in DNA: TGTGCCAGCAGCCCTAGACAGGGGGCGAACCACGAGCAGTACTTC.

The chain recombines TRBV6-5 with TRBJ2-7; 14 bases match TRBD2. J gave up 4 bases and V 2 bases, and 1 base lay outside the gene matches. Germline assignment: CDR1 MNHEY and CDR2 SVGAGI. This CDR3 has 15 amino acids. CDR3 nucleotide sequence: TGTGCCAGCAGTTACCGACTAGCGGGAGGGTACGAGCAGTACTTC. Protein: CASSYRLAGGYEQYF.

The CDR3 region has the DNA TGTGCCAGCAGTTTATACCAGGGGGTGAACACTGAAGCTTTCTTT. This sequence encodes CASSLYQGVNTEAFF. The genes are TRBV27 and TRBJ1-1; 7 bases fit TRBD1. The CDR3 length is 15 residues. With 1 base clipped from V and 0 bases from J, the junction kept 2 bases outside the gene matches. Germline values: CDR1 MNHEY, CDR2 SMNVEV (reference sequence).

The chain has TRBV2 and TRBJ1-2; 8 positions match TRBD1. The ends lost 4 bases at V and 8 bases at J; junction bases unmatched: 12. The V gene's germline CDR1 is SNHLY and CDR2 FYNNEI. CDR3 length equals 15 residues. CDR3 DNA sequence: TGTGCCAGCAGTGGGAATCACAGGGGGATTGGCGGCTACACCTTC. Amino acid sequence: CASSGNHRGIGGYTF.

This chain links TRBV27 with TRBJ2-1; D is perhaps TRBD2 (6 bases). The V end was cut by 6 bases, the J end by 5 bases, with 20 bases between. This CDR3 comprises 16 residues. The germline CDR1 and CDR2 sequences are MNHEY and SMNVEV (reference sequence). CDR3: CASRPTGSRLDNEQFF. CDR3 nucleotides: TGTGCCAGCAGGCCCACCGGGAGCCGTCTTGACAATGAGCAGTTCTTC.

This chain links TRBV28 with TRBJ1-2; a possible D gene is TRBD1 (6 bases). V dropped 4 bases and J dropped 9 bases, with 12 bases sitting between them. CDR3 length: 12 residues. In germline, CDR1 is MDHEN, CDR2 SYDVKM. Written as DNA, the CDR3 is TGTGCCAGCAGTTGGGGGGGCCACCGCTACACCTTC. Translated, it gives CASSWGGHRYTF.

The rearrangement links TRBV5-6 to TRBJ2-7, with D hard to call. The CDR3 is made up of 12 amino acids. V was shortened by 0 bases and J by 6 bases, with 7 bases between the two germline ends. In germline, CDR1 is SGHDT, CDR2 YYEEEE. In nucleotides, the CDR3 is TGTGCCAGCAGCTTGGGCCAGCGCGAGCAGTACTTC. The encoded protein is CASSLGQREQYF.

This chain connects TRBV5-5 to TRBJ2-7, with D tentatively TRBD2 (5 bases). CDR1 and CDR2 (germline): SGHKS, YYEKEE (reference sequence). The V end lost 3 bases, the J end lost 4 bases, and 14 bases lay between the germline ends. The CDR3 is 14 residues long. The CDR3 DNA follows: TGTGCCAGCAGCTCCATAACAGCGGCGTACGAGCAGTACTTC. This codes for CASSSITAAYEQYF. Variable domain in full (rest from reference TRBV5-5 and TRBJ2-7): DAGVTQSPTHLIKTRGQQVTLRCSPISGHKSVSWYQQVLGQGPQFIFQYYEKEERGRGNFPDRFSARQFPNYSSELNVNALLLGDSALYLCASSSITAAYEQYFGPGTRLTVT.

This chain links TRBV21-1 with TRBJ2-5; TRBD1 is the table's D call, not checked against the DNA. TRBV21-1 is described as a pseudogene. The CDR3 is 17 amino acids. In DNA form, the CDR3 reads TGTGCCAGCAGGCAAGGGGGGACAGTCCCGTACCAAGAGACCCAGTACTTC. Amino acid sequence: CASRQGGTVPYQETQYF.

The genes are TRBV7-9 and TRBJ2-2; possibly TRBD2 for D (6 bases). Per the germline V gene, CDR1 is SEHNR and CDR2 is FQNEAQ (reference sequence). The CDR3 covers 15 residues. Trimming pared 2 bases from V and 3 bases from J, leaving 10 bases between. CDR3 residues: CASSLLATYTGELFF. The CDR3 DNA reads TGTGCCAGCAGCTTACTAGCGACCTACACCGGGGAGCTGTTTTTT.

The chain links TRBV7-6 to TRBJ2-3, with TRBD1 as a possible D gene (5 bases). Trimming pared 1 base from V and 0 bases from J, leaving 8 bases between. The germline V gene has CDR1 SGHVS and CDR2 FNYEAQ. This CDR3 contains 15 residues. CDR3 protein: CASSLGTTSTDTQYF. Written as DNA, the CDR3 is TGTGCCAGCAGCTTAGGGACAACTAGCACAGATACGCAGTATTTT.

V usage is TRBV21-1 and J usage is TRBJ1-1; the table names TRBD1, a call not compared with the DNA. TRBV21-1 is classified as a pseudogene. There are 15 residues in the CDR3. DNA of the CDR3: TGTGCCAGCAGCCGAGGACAGGGAGGTTACACTGAAGCTTTCTTT. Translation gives CASSRGQGGYTEAFF.

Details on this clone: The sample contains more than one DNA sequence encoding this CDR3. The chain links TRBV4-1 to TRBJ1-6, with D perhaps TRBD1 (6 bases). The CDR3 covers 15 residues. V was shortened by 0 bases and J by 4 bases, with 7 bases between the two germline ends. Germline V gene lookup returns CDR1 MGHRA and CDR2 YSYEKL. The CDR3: CASSQDRGYNSPLHF. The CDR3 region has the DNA TGCGCCAGCAGCCAAGACAGGGGATATAATTCACCCCTCCACTTT.

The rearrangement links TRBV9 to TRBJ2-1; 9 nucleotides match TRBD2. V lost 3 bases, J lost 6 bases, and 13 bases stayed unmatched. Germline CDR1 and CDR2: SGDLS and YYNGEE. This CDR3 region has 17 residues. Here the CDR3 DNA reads TGTGCCAGCAGCGCCTACGCCGGGACTAGCATGGGCAATGAGCAGTTCTTC. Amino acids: CASSAYAGTSMGNEQFF. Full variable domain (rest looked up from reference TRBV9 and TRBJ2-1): DSGVTQTPKHLITATGQRVTLRCSPRSGDLSVYWYQQSLDQGLQFLIQYYNGEERAKGNILERFSAQQFPDLHSELNLSSLELGDSALYFCASSAYAGTSMGNEQFFGPGTRLTVL.

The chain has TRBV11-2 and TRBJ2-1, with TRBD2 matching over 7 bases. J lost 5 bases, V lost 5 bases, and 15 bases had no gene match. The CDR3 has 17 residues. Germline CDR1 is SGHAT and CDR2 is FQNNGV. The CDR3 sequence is CASSTMAGTILDNEQFF. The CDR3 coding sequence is TGTGCCAGCAGCACAATGGCCGGGACTATCCTAGACAATGAGCAGTTCTTC.

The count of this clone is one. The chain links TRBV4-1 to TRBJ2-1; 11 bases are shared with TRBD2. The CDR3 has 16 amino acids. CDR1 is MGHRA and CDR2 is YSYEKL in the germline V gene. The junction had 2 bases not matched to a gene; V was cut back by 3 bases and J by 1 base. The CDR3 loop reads CASSQGTSGSYNEQFF. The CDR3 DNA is TGCGCCAGCAGCCAGGGGACTAGCGGTTCCTACAATGAGCAGTTCTTC.

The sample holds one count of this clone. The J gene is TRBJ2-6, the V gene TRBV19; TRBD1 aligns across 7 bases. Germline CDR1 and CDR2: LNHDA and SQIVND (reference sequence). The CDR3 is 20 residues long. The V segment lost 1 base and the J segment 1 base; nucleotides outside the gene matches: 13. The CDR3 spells CASSIVIGTVLVSGANVLTF. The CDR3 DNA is TGTGCCAGTAGTATAGTAATCGGGACAGTCCTGGTGTCTGGGGCCAACGTCCTGACTTTC.

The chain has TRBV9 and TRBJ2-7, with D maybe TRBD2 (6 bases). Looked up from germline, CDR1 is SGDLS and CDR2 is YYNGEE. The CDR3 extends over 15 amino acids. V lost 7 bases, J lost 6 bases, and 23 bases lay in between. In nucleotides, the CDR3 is TGTGCCAGCCCTCTGGCGGGGAATCGAAATAGCGAGCAGTACTTC. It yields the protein CASPLAGNRNSEQYF.

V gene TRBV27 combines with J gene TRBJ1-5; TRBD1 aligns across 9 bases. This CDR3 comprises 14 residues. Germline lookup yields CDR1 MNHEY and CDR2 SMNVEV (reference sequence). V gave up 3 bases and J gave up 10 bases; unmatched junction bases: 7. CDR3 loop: CASSFDRGTEPQHF. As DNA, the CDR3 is TGTGCCAGCAGTTTCGACAGGGGGACGGAACCCCAGCATTTT.

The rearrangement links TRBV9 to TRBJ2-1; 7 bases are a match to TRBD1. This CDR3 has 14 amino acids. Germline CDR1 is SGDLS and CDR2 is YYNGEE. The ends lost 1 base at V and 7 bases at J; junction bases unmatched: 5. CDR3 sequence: CASSVPDRVNEQFF. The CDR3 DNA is TGTGCCAGCAGCGTACCCGACAGGGTGAATGAGCAGTTCTTC.

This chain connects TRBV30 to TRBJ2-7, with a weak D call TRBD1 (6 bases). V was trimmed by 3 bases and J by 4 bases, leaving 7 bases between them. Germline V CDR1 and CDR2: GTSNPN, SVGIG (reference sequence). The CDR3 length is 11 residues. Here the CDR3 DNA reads TGTGCCTGGAGGGACAGTTACGAGCAGTACTTC. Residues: CAWRDSYEQYF.

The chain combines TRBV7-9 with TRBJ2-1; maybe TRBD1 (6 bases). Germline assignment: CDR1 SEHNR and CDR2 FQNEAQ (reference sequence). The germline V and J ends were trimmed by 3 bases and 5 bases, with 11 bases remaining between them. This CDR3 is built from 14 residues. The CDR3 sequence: CASSFPPGDNEQFF. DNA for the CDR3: TGTGCCAGCAGCTTCCCCCCAGGGGACAATGAGCAGTTCTTC.

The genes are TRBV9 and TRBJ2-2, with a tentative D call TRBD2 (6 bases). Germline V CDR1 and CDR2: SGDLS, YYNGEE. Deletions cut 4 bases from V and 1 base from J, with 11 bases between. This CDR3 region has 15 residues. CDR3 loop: CASSPWRENTGELFF. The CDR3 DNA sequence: TGTGCCAGCAGCCCCTGGCGGGAGAACACCGGGGAGCTGTTTTTT.

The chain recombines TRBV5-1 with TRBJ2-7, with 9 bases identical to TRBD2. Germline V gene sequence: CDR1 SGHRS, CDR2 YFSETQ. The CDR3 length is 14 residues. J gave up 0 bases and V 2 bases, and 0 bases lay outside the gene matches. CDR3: CASSFSGSSYEQYF. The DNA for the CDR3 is TGCGCCAGCAGCTTTAGCGGGAGCTCCTACGAGCAGTACTTC.

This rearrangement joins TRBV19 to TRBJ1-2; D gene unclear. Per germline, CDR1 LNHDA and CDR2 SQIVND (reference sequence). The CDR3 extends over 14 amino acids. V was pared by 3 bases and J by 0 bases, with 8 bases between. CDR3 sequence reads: CASSIAGTNYGYTF. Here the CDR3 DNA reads TGTGCCAGTAGTATTGCGGGAACTAACTATGGCTACACCTTC. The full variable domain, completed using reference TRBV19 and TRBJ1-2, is DGGITQSPKYLFRKEGQNVTLSCEQNLNHDAMYWYRQDPGQGLRLIYYSQIVNDFQKGDIAEGYSVSREKKESFPLTVTSAQKNPTAFYLCASSIAGTNYGYTFGSGTRLTVV.

The DNA of the CDR3 is TGTGCCAGCAGTTTAACAGGGTCCGCCGGGGAGCTGTTTTTT. It translates to CASSLTGSAGELFF. The chain employs TRBV27 and TRBJ2-2; D is possibly TRBD1 (6 bases). CDR3 size: 14 residues. The V gene's germline CDR1 is MNHEY and CDR2 SMNVEV (reference sequence). With 2 bases removed from V and 6 bases from J, the gap between germline ends came to 10 bases.

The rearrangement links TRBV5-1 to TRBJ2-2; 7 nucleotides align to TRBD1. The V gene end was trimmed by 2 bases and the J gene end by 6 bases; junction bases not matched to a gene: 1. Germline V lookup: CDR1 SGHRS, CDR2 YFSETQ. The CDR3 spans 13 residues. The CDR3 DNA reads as TGCGCCAGCAGCTTCGGACAGGCCGGGGAGCTGTTTTTT. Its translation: CASSFGQAGELFF.

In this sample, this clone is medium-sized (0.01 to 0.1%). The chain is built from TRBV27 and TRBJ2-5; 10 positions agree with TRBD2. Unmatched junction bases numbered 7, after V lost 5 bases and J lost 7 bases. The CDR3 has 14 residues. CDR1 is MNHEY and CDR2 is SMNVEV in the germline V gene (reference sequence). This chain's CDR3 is CASSRTSGEGTQYF. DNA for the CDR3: TGTGCCAGCAGTAGGACTAGCGGAGAGGGGACCCAGTACTTC.

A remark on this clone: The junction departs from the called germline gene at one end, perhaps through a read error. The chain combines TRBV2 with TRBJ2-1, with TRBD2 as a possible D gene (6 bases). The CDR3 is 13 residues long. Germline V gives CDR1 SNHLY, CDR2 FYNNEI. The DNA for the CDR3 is TGTGCCAGCAGTGAAAGACTAGGAAATGGGCAGTTCTTC. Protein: CASSERLGNGQFF.

DNA for the CDR3: TGTGCCACCAGCAGTCCCAGAGTGAAGCGGGACACCATATATTTT. As protein: CATSSPRVKRDTIYF. The V gene is TRBV15, the J gene TRBJ1-3; unclear D gene. Trimming left V 3 bases short and J 8 bases short, with 17 bases between. This CDR3 is built from 15 residues. Germline V lookup: CDR1 LNHNV, CDR2 YYDKDF (reference sequence).